Included here is one T cell receptor beta chain sequence, with context. Its matching antigen is unknown. Sequencing used immunoSEQ multiplex PCR; TCRdb keeps in-frame clones, though not all of them. The sample holds about 98,000 clones; roughly 82% are singletons and the top ten take approximately 1.5%. This entry comes from a study of graft-versus-host responses after intestinal transplantation. Study context: Recipients got multivisceral, liver-intestinal, or isolated intestinal transplants. Recipients were all induced with anti-thymocyte globulin, then given tacrolimus and steroids for about three years. General study points: Researchers found GvH clones in recipient marrow, and some showed up first in ileum or blood. Allografts carried high graft-versus-host to host-versus-graft clonal ratios in patients having graft-donor T cell macrochimerism.

The ends were cut back, 4 bases at V and 7 bases at J, with 13 bases in the middle. The CDR3 is made up of 14 amino acids. Germline CDR1 and CDR2: MNHEY and SMNVEV (reference sequence). Material: PBMCs, obtained 255 days after intestinal transplant. This receptor was taken from a human patient who received an intestinal transplant, so some T cells may come from the graft donor. This chain uses TRBV27 with TRBJ2-2; D unclear. CDR3 in DNA: TGTGCCAGCAGTTCTGTCGGAATAATCGGGGAGCTGTTTTTT. Protein product: CASSSVGIIGELFF.